The clone carrying this T cell receptor beta chain showed up just a few times. Gene names denote mouse genes. The read finishes 4 residues shy of the CDR3 end, and the germline J gene is used to complete it. This sample stems from a study of CD8+ T cells in alopecia areata. RNA extraction was followed by reverse transcription into cDNA, which acted as the sequencing template. This table comes from immunoSEQ multiplex PCR, and its TCRdb copy is limited to in-frame clones, with some not included. Singletons are absent from the sample, which has over 250,000 clones. Sorting of pooled cutaneous lymph node cells used CD4, CD8alpha, NKG2D, NKG2ACE and other markers. There are 14 residues in the CDR3. The germline gives CDR1 GKSSPN, CDR2 SITVG.

Sequenced: CD4+ T cells sorted from a lymph node. The J gene is TRBJ1-2, the V gene TRBV31; the D gene is possibly TRBD1 (6 bases). This receptor was taken from a C3H/HeJ mouse with alopecia areata. MHC haplotype of the strain: H2-k. The sequenced part of the CDR3 DNA is TGTGCCTGGAGCCCCCCCGGGGGGCGTTCC. This encodes CAWSPPGGRS. The full CDR3 sequence reads CAWSPPGGRSDYTF.